This TCR beta chain was sequenced during a study of blood T cell repertoires in COVID-19. The CDR3 length is 16 residues. Trimming removed 7 bases at V and 0 bases at J, with 16 bases between. Germline-derived CDR1 and CDR2 are MDHEN and SYDVKM. Libraries were prepared by immunoSEQ multiplex PCR; TCRdb keeps only in-frame clonotypes and omits some of them. The data show roughly 300,000 clones, roughly 83% seen once. Material for sequencing was peripheral blood. The TCR comes from a woman in her forties or fifties with acute or convalescent COVID-19. V gene TRBV28 combines with J gene TRBJ2-1; D unresolved. The CDR3 DNA reads TGTGCCAGCACCCCCTCCGGCGGCGCCTCCTACAATGAGCAGTTCTTC. Encoded protein: CASTPSGGASYNEQFF.